This TCR beta chain appears in the sequencing data of a study of blood T cell repertoires in COVID-19 (TCRdb year 2020). As for the study more broadly: Collaborator samples came from the United States, Italy and Spain and covered acute and convalescent phases of COVID-19. The prospective study material was composed of cDNA or gDNA derived from T cells, B-cell-depleted T cells, or PBMCs. Deeply sampled blood TCRbeta repertoires from subjects exposed to, actively infected with, or recovered from COVID-19 were included in the dataset. A freely available public database, intended as a resource for researchers studying the immune response to SARS-CoV-2, is where the repertoires were released. Samples were obtained from the ongoing ImmuneRACE study (first 160 participants) and from 1,200 or so subjects provided by 6 global collaborators. The sample metadata nearly always contained a de-identified subject ID, COVID-19 status, age in years and sex. Where available, HLA class I and class II types were taken from metadata supplied by the sample provider and were not determined by assay-based typing.

Each collaborating institution followed its own protocols to collect whole blood in K2EDTA tubes. For TCRbeta analysis, collaborators shipped samples in one of three forms: frozen whole blood, isolated PBMCs, or DNA extracted from either of those sample types. Trimming costs V 2 bases and J 11 bases, and their ends lie 13 bases apart. The CDR3 starts with the cysteine, ends with the phenylalanine, and has 13 residues. Only the CDR3 portion is preserved as DNA: 39 bases, with reading frame beginning at the first base. Via the germline V gene, CDR1 is SNHLY and CDR2 FYNNEI. The investigation overall reported the following: The quantity of clinical and demographic metadata differed by source and by participant and was supplied without curation.

A note on this clone: There is no known antigen for this receptor. One base away there is no much larger clone; base qualities are not given.

TCRbeta CDR3 regions were amplified from genomic DNA using the immunoSEQ Assay, a bias-controlled multiplex PCR. Turning to the authors' computational methods: The number of nucleated cells in each sample was estimated from the amplification of reference gene primers within the assay. To quantify the absolute abundance of each unique TCRbeta CDR3 rearrangement, sequence reads were collapsed and filtered. Productive Simpson clonality was computed per sample as the square root of Simpson's diversity index over productive rearrangements. This immuneACCESS table, as held by TCRdb, lists in-frame sequences with V and J called but not all clones. Of the missing ones, under half trace to an unresolved V gene in checked studies; the others have no known cause. D and trimming come from the DNA, and the V and J calls and clone size come from that table. The sample table contains 150,000 to 200,000 clones; only one count was recorded for 87% of them. The ten most abundant clones make up 2% to 3% of the sample.

Sample: peripheral blood. This clonotype was sampled from a man aged 35-49 years with active or convalescent COVID-19. The chain couples TRBV2 to TRBJ1-5; matching of 5 bases hints at TRBD1 as the D gene. The CDR3 here reads CASSEIPKGSQHF. The DNA is TGTGCCAGCAGTGAAATCCCCAAGGGGTCCCAGCATTTT.